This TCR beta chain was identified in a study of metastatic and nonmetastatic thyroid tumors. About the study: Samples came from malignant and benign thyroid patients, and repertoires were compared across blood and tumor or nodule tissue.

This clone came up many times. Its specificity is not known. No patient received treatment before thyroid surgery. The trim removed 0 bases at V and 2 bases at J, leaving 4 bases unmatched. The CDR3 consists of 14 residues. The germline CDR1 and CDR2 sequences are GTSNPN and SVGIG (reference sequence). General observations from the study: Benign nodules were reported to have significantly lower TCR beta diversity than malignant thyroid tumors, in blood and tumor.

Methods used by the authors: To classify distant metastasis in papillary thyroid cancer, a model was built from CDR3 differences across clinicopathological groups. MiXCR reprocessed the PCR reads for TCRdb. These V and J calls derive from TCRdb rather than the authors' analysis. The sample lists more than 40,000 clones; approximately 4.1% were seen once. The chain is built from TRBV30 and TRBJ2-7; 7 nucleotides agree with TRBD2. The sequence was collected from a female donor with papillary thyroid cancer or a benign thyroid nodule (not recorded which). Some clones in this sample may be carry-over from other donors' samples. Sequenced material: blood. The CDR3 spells CAWSVGGSTYEQYF. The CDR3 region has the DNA TGTGCCTGGAGTGTCGGGGGGTCCACCTACGAGCAGTACTTC. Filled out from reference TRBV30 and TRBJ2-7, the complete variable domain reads SQTIHQWPATLVQPVGSPLSLECTVEGTSNPNLYWYRQAAGRGLQLLFYSVGIGQISSEVPQNLSASRPQDRQFILSSKKLLLSDSGFYLCAWSVGGSTYEQYFGPGTRLTVT.